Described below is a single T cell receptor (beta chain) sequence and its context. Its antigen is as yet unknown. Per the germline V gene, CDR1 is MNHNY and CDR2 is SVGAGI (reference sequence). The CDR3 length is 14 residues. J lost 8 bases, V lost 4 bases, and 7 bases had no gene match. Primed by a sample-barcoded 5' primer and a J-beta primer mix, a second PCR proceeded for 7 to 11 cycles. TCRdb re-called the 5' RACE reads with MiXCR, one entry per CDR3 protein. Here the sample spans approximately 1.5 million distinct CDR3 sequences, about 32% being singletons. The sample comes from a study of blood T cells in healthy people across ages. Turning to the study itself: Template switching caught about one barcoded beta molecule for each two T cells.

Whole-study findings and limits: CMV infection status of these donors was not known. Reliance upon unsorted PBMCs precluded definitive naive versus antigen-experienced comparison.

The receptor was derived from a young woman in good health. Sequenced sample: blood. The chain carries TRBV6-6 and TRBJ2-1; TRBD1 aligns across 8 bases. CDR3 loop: CASSLDRAIDEQFF. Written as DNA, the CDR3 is TGTGCCAGCAGTTTGGACAGGGCCATCGATGAGCAGTTCTTC.